A selection of T cell receptor beta chains follows, all from one sample in a study of cytomegalovirus exposure and HLA in healthy donors. Repertoires were generated with immunoSEQ multiplex PCR, while TCRdb's copy carries only in-frame clones and drops some. The sample yields around 160,000 clones, more than 75% seen once. The material sequenced was PBMCs. These receptors all come from a man aged 18 to 29 in good health and CMV-seronegative. Each CDR3 is given with its conserved first and last residue. The D gene is left open where the match is weak. Not all rows give a size; the values are once, few, many and, for expanded clones, a class.

size	V	D	J	CDR3	DNA
NA	TRBV19	TRBD1	TRBJ2-7	CASSIVDRDYEQYF	TGTGCCAGTAGTATAGTGGACAGGGACTACGAGCAGTACTTC
NA	TRBV5-1	NA	TRBJ2-5	CASSLVGGRETQYF	TGCGCCAGCAGCTTGGTAGGGGGTCGAGAGACCCAGTACTTC
NA	TRBV10-2	NA	TRBJ2-7	CASSDVSGETYEQYF	TGCGCCAGCAGTGATGTGTCAGGGGAGACCTACGAGCAGTACTTC
NA	TRBV2	NA	TRBJ2-3	CASSVGRSTDTQYF	TGTGCCAGCAGTGTTGGCCGAAGCACAGATACGCAGTATTTT
NA	TRBV19	NA	TRBJ2-1	CASSLGSAEQFF	TGTGCCAGTAGCCTCGGGTCGGCTGAGCAGTTCTTC
once	TRBV6-5	NA	TRBJ1-1	CASTASPYSTEAFF	TGTGCCAGCACCGCCTCCCCTTATAGCACTGAAGCTTTCTTT
once	TRBV7-9	TRBD2	TRBJ2-7	CASRQLATEQYF	TGTGCCAGCAGGCAACTAGCGACCGAGCAGTACTTC
NA	TRBV4-3	NA	TRBJ1-1	CASSQGWALNTEAFF	TGCGCCAGCAGCCAAGGGTGGGCCTTGAACACTGAAGCTTTCTTT
once	TRBV11-2	NA	TRBJ2-1	CASSSSKEGRYNEQFF	TGTGCCAGCAGCTCATCCAAGGAGGGACGCTACAATGAGCAGTTCTTC
NA	TRBV19	NA	TRBJ1-3	CASSLSQADPGNTIYF	TGTGCCAGTAGTCTGTCACAGGCGGACCCCGGAAACACCATATATTTT
NA	TRBV27	TRBD2	TRBJ2-7	CASSQLAGRSYEQYF	TGTGCCAGCAGTCAACTAGCGGGTAGATCCTACGAGCAGTACTTC
NA	TRBV29-1	NA	TRBJ2-3	CSVVSRVDTQYF	TGCAGCGTTGTGTCTAGAGTCGATACGCAGTATTTT
once	TRBV28	TRBD1	TRBJ1-5	CASSTTTGGDQPQHF	TGTGCCAGCAGTACAACGACAGGGGGCGATCAGCCCCAGCATTTT